This TCR beta chain was sequenced in a study of CD8 T cells in ankylosing spondylitis. Points on this clonotype: Its antigen remains unidentified.

For TCR beta, libraries came from quantitative 5'-RACE with molecular barcodes. TCRdb ran MiXCR on the 5' RACE reads and lists one entry per CDR3 protein. Of about 750,000 distinct CDR3 sequences listed, about 20% are singletons. Germline trimming cut 2 bases from V and 9 bases from J; bases unmatched to any gene: 9. This CDR3 region has 15 residues. Study outcomes and limitations: Disease-linked clones displayed a CD8+ phenotype and appeared relatively rarely in peripheral blood. What seemed typical of ankylosing spondylitis blood was a TCR beta motif built from about eight highly homologous variants. Earlier authors reported some of these motif variants in reactive arthritis synovial fluid and blood.

Sequenced: blood, either unsorted or a sorted T cell fraction (not recorded which). The source of this sequence is a male donor with ankylosing spondylitis. This chain uses TRBV12-3 or TRBV12-4 with TRBJ2-1; 8 bases align to TRBD2. The CDR3 protein is CASSLPGGAGGEQFF. DNA of the CDR3: TGTGCCAGCAGTTTACCCGGGGGGGCAGGTGGTGAGCAGTTCTTC.